The 5 T cell receptor beta chains given below trace back to one sample, sequenced in a study of cytotoxic CD8 clonotypes in ibrutinib-treated CLL. Clones were sequenced by immunoSEQ multiplex PCR, and TCRdb holds only the in-frame ones, with some missing. The profile shows 100,000 or so clones, under 70% of them singletons. Sequences were derived from PBMCs, sampled after 24 months of ibrutinib treatment. The receptors come from a human donor with chronic lymphocytic leukemia.

The chain carries TRBV7-2 and TRBJ2-1; D is unresolved. CDR3 length equals 15 residues. Germline V gene data show CDR1 as SGHTA and CDR2 as FQGNSA. The V end was cut by 2 bases, the J end by 0 bases, with 8 bases between. CDR3 sequence reads: CASSLRVSSYNEQFF. In DNA, the CDR3 is TGTGCCAGCAGCTTAAGGGTTAGCTCCTACAATGAGCAGTTCTTC.

This rearrangement joins TRBV30 to TRBJ2-6; D is perhaps TRBD2 (5 bases). The CDR3 consists of 16 residues. Germline V lookup: CDR1 GTSNPN, CDR2 SVGIG (reference sequence). V was cut by 2 bases and J by 2 bases, with 13 bases left in between. CDR3 sequence (DNA): TGTGCCTGGAGTAAAATCGGGATAGCTGGGGCCAACGTCCTGACTTTC. It codes for CAWSKIGIAGANVLTF.

A few counts support this clone. Written as DNA, the CDR3 is TGTGCCAGCAGCCCGGTCCTCAACGTATGGCAAGTGCCAGATACGCAGTATTTT. Its protein is CASSPVLNVWQVPDTQYF. The V call is TRBV27, the J call TRBJ2-3; D unresolved. Trimming removed 6 bases at V and 4 bases at J, with 26 bases between. The CDR3 consists of 18 residues. Germline values: CDR1 MNHEY, CDR2 SMNVEV (reference sequence).

The chain combines TRBV7-3 with TRBJ1-6, with TRBD1 identical over 7 bases. Germline lookup yields CDR1 SGHTA and CDR2 FQGTGA. V gave up 4 bases and J gave up 6 bases; unmatched junction bases: 6. This CDR3 has 15 amino acids. CDR3 DNA: TGTGCCAGCAGCTCAGGGGGGCAGGTTAATTCACCCCTCCACTTT. This gives the protein CASSSGGQVNSPLHF. The entire variable domain, with the rest obtained from reference TRBV7-3 and TRBJ1-6, is as follows: GAGVSQTPSNKVTEKGKYVELRCDPISGHTALYWYRQSLGQGPEFLIYFQGTGAADDSGLPNDRFFAVRPEGSVSTLKIQRTERGDSAVYLCASSSGGQVNSPLHFGNGTRLTVT.

V usage is TRBV7-2 and J usage is TRBJ2-3; D uncertain. V was clipped by 2 bases and J by 6 bases, with 9 bases between them. CDR3 length: 13 amino acids. Germline CDR1 and CDR2: SGHTA and FQGNSA. For the CDR3, the DNA is TGTGCCAGCAGCTTATCAGTTGTGGATACGCAGTATTTT. Translated, it gives CASSLSVVDTQYF.